This T cell receptor (beta chain) appears in the sequencing data of a study of blood T cell repertoires in COVID-19. Study summary: The samples span acute and convalescent COVID-19 from the United States, Italy and Spain. PBMCs, B-cell-depleted T cells, or T cells were the source of the cDNA or gDNA that made up the material.

The germline V gene has CDR1 KGHSH and CDR2 LQKENI. The V gene lost 0 bases and the J gene lost 6 bases, with 9 bases spanning the gap. This CDR3 has 14 residues. The authors' processing: Counts of nucleated cells, estimated from reference gene primer amplification, were obtained. The repertoire was sequenced with immunoSEQ multiplex PCR; TCRdb's copy has only in-frame clones and lacks some. Clone size and the V and J calls come from that table; the DNA yielded D and trimming. The repertoire holds around 190,000 clones, roughly 83% seen once, with approximately 1.5% in the top ten. The receptor's source is a human donor in a cohort sampled during active COVID-19. Material: peripheral blood. The chain couples TRBV18 to TRBJ2-1; D perhaps matches TRBD2 (5 bases). The CDR3 spells CASSPPSSPNEQFF. In DNA, the CDR3 is TGTGCCAGCTCACCACCCTCTAGCCCCAATGAGCAGTTCTTC.